Here is one TCR beta chain with its context. The antigen remains undetermined. The data are from a study of PD-L1 blockade in urothelial cancer. Whole-study context: About 85% of the roughly 30 patients were males with bladder-origin urothelial cancer. T cells numbered a median of around 140,000 in the blood samples.

V shed 6 bases and J shed 3 bases, with 11 bases lying between them. Germline V gives CDR1 SNHLY, CDR2 FYNNEI. This CDR3 region has 13 residues. Study outcomes and limitations: Tumor-associated blood clones were expanded more by durable-benefit patients at 3 weeks.

Some clones are missing from TCRdb's copy, which holds only in-frame ones; the method was immunoSEQ multiplex PCR. The data contain 28,000 or so clones, less than 90% of them seen just once; the ten biggest clones take up approximately 31%. The chain employs TRBV2 and TRBJ1-1; D gene ambiguous. The sequencing used PBMCs, collected around atezolizumab (anti-PD-L1) treatment. The receptor was derived from a man aged 55-75 years with urothelial cancer. The CDR3 is CASSTGIHTEAFF. The CDR3 bases are TGTGCCAGCAGCACCGGGATACACACTGAAGCTTTCTTT.